Below, 7 T cell receptor beta chains from the same sample are listed, as sequenced in a study of T cells in Graves' hyperthyroidism and ophthalmopathy. Template material for amplifying TCR beta CDR3 regions consisted of RNA transcripts. In the first-round RT-PCR of the TCR CDR3, the HTBI primer set was used. TCRdb re-derived calls from the multiplex PCR reads in MiXCR, one entry per CDR3 protein. This sample has hundreds of thousands of distinct CDR3 sequences, with around 38% found just once. Source material: blood. The receptor set was obtained from a man between 18 and 29 years old with Graves' hyperthyroidism.

This chain connects TRBV7-6 to TRBJ1-2; 10 bases line up with TRBD1. The CDR3 is 14 residues long. CDR1 is SGHVS and CDR2 is FNYEAQ in the germline V gene. V shed 1 base, J shed 7 bases, and the junction held 3 bases outside the gene matches. The CDR3 DNA sequence: TGTGCCAGCAGCTTAGGGGGACAGGGGTTTGGCTACACCTTC. Amino acid sequence: CASSLGGQGFGYTF.

This clonotype came up many times. V usage is TRBV15 and J usage is TRBJ2-5, with D hard to call. Germline V gene data show CDR1 as LNHNV and CDR2 as YYDKDF (reference sequence). The V end was cut by 2 bases, the J end by 7 bases, with 8 bases between. This CDR3 is built from 12 residues. For the CDR3, the DNA is TGTGCCACCAGCAGAAGGTGGGGGACCCAGTACTTC. It specifies CATSRRWGTQYF.

There are a few counts of this clonotype. The chain links TRBV10-1 to TRBJ2-7, with D maybe TRBD2 (5 bases). Trimming pared 6 bases from V and 2 bases from J, leaving 14 bases between. Germline V gene sequence: CDR1 WNHNN, CDR2 SYGVQD (reference sequence). The CDR3 covers 14 residues. CDR3 amino acids: CASSQDGRPYEQYF. CDR3 nucleotides: TGCGCCAGCAGCCAAGATGGGAGACCCTACGAGCAGTACTTC.

Regarding this clonotype: This could be a read error, since a much larger clone is one nucleotide away. This chain connects TRBV2 to TRBJ1-5, with 7 bases matching TRBD1. Germline V gene lookup returns CDR1 SNHLY and CDR2 FYNNEI. The V and J ends lost 7 bases and 7 bases, in that order; junction bases with no gene match: 10. The CDR3 consists of 14 residues. The CDR3 DNA reads TGTGCCAGCAAAGGGGGCAGTTCTCAACAGCCCCAGCATTTT. Protein sequence: CASKGGSSQQPQHF. Variable domain in full (rest from reference TRBV2 and TRBJ1-5): EPEVTQTPSHQVTQMGQEVILRCVPISNHLYFYWYRQILGQKVEFLVSFYNNEISEKSEIFDDQFSVERPDGSNFTLKIRSTKLEDSAMYFCASKGGSSQQPQHFGDGTRLSIL.

To note about this clonotype: A much larger clone is a single base away; this may be a read error. The chain has TRBV29-1 and TRBJ2-7; D remains ambiguous. Germline CDR1 SQVTM, CDR2 ANQGSEA. V was pared by 7 bases and J by 2 bases, with 18 bases between. The CDR3 runs to 14 residues. This chain's CDR3 is CSARTSLETYEQYF. In DNA form, the CDR3 reads TGCAGCGCCCGAACGTCCCTCGAAACCTACGAGCAGTACTTC.

This clonotype was seen many times. The chain recombines TRBV29-1 with TRBJ1-1, with a weak D call TRBD1 (6 bases). V was clipped by 7 bases and J by 2 bases, with 14 bases between them. The CDR3 length is 13 residues. From germline, CDR1 is SQVTM and CDR2 ANQGSEA. The CDR3 loop reads CSATSGANTEAFF. CDR3 in DNA: TGCAGCGCAACCTCAGGGGCCAACACTGAAGCTTTCTTT.

This clonotype was observed at least ten times. The chain links TRBV5-1 to TRBJ1-1; maybe TRBD1 (5 bases). The CDR3 sequence is 14 residues long. CDR1 and CDR2 from the germline V gene are SGHRS and YFSETQ. Deletions cut 5 bases from V and 4 bases from J, with 15 bases between. CDR3 in DNA: TGCGCCAGCAGGGTGGAGGGGCGTGGCACTGAAGCTTTCTTT. Protein product: CASRVEGRGTEAFF.